These 22 T cell receptor beta chains share one sample of origin, sequenced in a study of blood T cell repertoires in COVID-19. Profiling relied on immunoSEQ multiplex PCR, and the TCRdb table lists in-frame clones only, not all of them. The data contain more than 110,000 clones, 84% of them singletons. Sequenced: peripheral blood. Receptor source: a human donor in a cohort sampled during active COVID-19.

The gene calls are TRBV5-1 and TRBJ2-6; no reliable D call. Trimming removed 3 bases at V and 2 bases at J, with 6 bases between. CDR1 SGHRS and CDR2 YFSETQ come from the germline V gene. The CDR3 runs to 14 residues. In DNA, the CDR3 is TGCGCCAGCAGCTCGCGTCCTGGGGCCAACGTCCTGACTTTC. Its translation is CASSSRPGANVLTF. Full variable domain (outside the CDR3, taken from reference TRBV5-1 and TRBJ2-6): KAGVTQTPRYLIKTRGQQVTLSCSPISGHRSVSWYQQTPGQGLQFLFEYFSETQRNKGNFPGRFSGRQFSNSRSEMNVSTLELGDSALYLCASSSRPGANVLTFGAGSRLTVL.

The V gene is TRBV28, the J gene TRBJ1-2; D ambiguous. Germline loops: CDR1 MDHEN, CDR2 SYDVKM. Trimming took 7 bases from V and 5 from J, leaving 14 bases between them. The CDR3 extends over 13 amino acids. The CDR3 loop reads CASTSGSTYGYTF. The CDR3 DNA follows: TGTGCCAGCACCTCCGGATCGACTTATGGCTACACCTTC.

The rearrangement joins TRBV5-4 to TRBJ2-1; D may be TRBD1 (5 bases). This CDR3 has 12 residues. V lost 1 base to trimming and J lost 10 bases, with 9 bases between them. The germline V gene encodes CDR1 SGHNT and CDR2 YYREEE (reference sequence). The CDR3 here is CASSLNQGEQFF. In DNA form, the CDR3 reads TGTGCCAGCAGCTTGAACCAGGGCGAGCAGTTCTTC.

V is TRBV30 and J is TRBJ1-2; 8 bases are shared with TRBD1. The CDR3 contains 16 residues. CDR1 and CDR2 from the germline V gene are GTSNPN and SVGIG (reference sequence). Trimming took 5 bases from V and 1 from J; bases not matched to a gene: 12. CDR3 residues: CAWSIGGTGFNYGYTF. CDR3 bases: TGTGCCTGGTCCATTGGGGGGACAGGATTTAACTATGGCTACACCTTC.

The chain employs TRBV5-1 and TRBJ1-2, with TRBD1 as a possible D gene (6 bases). The CDR3 length is 14 residues. CDR1 is SGHRS and CDR2 is YFSETQ in the germline V gene. The V and J ends lost 0 bases and 8 bases respectively, with 14 bases between them. For the CDR3, the DNA is TGCGCCAGCAGCTTGGCGGCACAGGGTGGGGGCTACACCTTC. Translated: CASSLAAQGGGYTF. Full variable domain (remainder filled in from reference TRBV5-1 and TRBJ1-2): KAGVTQTPRYLIKTRGQQVTLSCSPISGHRSVSWYQQTPGQGLQFLFEYFSETQRNKGNFPGRFSGRQFSNSRSEMNVSTLELGDSALYLCASSLAAQGGGYTFGSGTRLTVV.

This rearrangement joins TRBV18 to TRBJ2-1; 8 bases map to TRBD2. Losses at the gene ends were 3 bases for V and 2 bases for J; bases not matched to a gene: 9. CDR1 and CDR2 from the germline V gene are KGHSH and LQKENI. The CDR3 is made up of 17 amino acids. DNA of the CDR3: TGTGCCAGCTCACCCTTACGAGGCGGGGGGACCTACAATGAGCAGTTCTTC. The encoded protein is CASSPLRGGGTYNEQFF.

This clone was counted between two and nine times. The chain uses TRBV5-6 and TRBJ1-5, with D possibly TRBD1 on 5 matching bases. The length of the CDR3 is 15 residues. Trimming took 4 bases from V and 0 from J, leaving 11 bases between them. The germline gives CDR1 SGHDT, CDR2 YYEEEE. The CDR3 DNA follows: TGTGCCAGCAGCCGCGACAGATATAGCAATCAGCCCCAGCATTTT. Its protein product is CASSRDRYSNQPQHF.

The chain has TRBV7-2 and TRBJ2-1; 13 positions agree with TRBD2. Germline values: CDR1 SGHTA, CDR2 FQGNSA. The CDR3 length is 16 residues. J gave up 7 bases and V 5 bases, and 8 bases lay outside the gene matches. The CDR3 bases are TGTGCCAGCAGCCTCCTTGGACTAGCGGGAGCGAATGAGCAGTTCTTC. It is translated as CASSLLGLAGANEQFF.

This chain connects TRBV6-5 to TRBJ2-6, with a tentative D call TRBD2 (5 bases). Trimming shortened V by 7 bases and J by 2 bases, and 12 bases separated the two germline ends. CDR3 length: 15 residues. Germline V gene lookup returns CDR1 MNHEY and CDR2 SVGAGI. Written as DNA, the CDR3 is TGTGCCAGCAAGGCCGGGGAAACTGGGGCCAACGTCCTGACTTTC. This gives the protein CASKAGETGANVLTF.

The V gene is TRBV7-2, the J gene TRBJ1-2; no reliable D call. Trimming cost V 2 bases and J 8 bases, with 12 bases left between them. This CDR3 contains 13 residues. From germline, CDR1 is SGHTA and CDR2 FQGNSA. CDR3 amino acids: CASSLLEGRGYTF. As DNA, the CDR3 is TGTGCCAGCAGCTTACTGGAGGGCCGGGGCTACACCTTC.

The V gene is TRBV4-1, the J gene TRBJ2-1, with 10 bases aligning to TRBD2. Germline loops: CDR1 MGHRA, CDR2 YSYEKL. The CDR3 has 16 amino acids. Losses at the gene ends were 4 bases for V and 4 bases for J; bases not matched to a gene: 7. The CDR3 DNA reads as TGCGCCAGCAGCCGTATCGCTAGCGGGGGATACAATGAGCAGTTCTTC. This gives the protein CASSRIASGGYNEQFF.

This clone was seen a single time. The gene calls are TRBV7-6 and TRBJ2-1, with a tentative D call TRBD2 (6 bases). The V gene's germline CDR1 is SGHVS and CDR2 FNYEAQ. The CDR3 is 17 residues long. V was cut by 0 bases and J by 3 bases, with 15 bases left in between. CDR3 residues: CASSLAGPSEGYNEQFF. The CDR3 coding sequence is TGTGCCAGCAGCTTAGCGGGGCCTAGCGAAGGCTACAATGAGCAGTTCTTC.

The chain links TRBV10-3 to TRBJ1-5; a weak D match, TRBD1 (5 bases). Germline assignment: CDR1 ENHRY and CDR2 SYGVKD. This CDR3 region has 14 residues. The V and J ends lost 4 bases and 1 base respectively, with 8 bases between them. CDR3: CAISGGDSNQPQHF. The CDR3 nucleotides read TGTGCCATCAGTGGCGGGGACAGCAATCAGCCCCAGCATTTT.

The chain uses TRBV5-1 and TRBJ2-3, with 8 bases lining up with TRBD1. Germline trimming cut 4 bases from V and 3 bases from J; bases unmatched to any gene: 7. The CDR3 covers 15 residues. Germline lookup yields CDR1 SGHRS and CDR2 YFSETQ. CDR3 amino acids: CASSAGTGPTDTQYF. The CDR3 bases are TGCGCCAGCAGCGCAGGGACAGGTCCAACAGATACGCAGTATTTT.

This clone came up a few times. CDR3 residues: CASSLAGVRLSNQPQHF. CDR3 bases: TGTGCCAGCAGCCTTGCCGGGGTGAGGTTAAGCAATCAGCCCCAGCATTTT. The V gene is TRBV3-1 (or the pseudogene TRBV3-2), the J gene TRBJ1-5; D call uncertain. Germline V gene lookup returns CDR1 LGHDT and CDR2 YNNKEL (reference sequence). V shed 4 bases and J shed 1 base, with 17 bases lying between them. The CDR3 has 17 residues.

The V gene is TRBV27, the J gene TRBJ1-6; D unresolved. In germline, CDR1 is MNHEY, CDR2 SMNVEV (reference sequence). V lost 3 bases and J lost 5, with 8 bases in between. This CDR3 has 14 residues. For the CDR3, the DNA is TGTGCCAGCAGTTTTCGGGGAAATAATTCACCCCTCCACTTT. As protein: CASSFRGNNSPLHF.

The V call is TRBV7-9, the J call TRBJ1-2; D is unresolved. V lost 3 bases to trimming and J lost 8 bases, with 19 bases between them. This CDR3 comprises 15 residues. Germline loops: CDR1 SEHNR, CDR2 FQNEAQ (reference sequence). CDR3 bases: TGTGCCAGCAGCTTGCTTGCGAGCCAGTCCGGGGGCTACACCTTC. It translates to CASSLLASQSGGYTF. The whole variable domain, remainder taken from reference TRBV7-9 and TRBJ1-2, is DTGVSQNPRHKITKRGQNVTFRCDPISEHNRLYWYRQTLGQGPEFLTYFQNEAQLEKSRLLSDRFSAERPKGSFSTLEIQRTEQGDSAMYLCASSLLASQSGGYTFGSGTRLTVV.

A remark on this clone: At one end, the junction sequence differs from germline, possibly due to a read error. The chain is built from TRBV13 and TRBJ2-5; D may be TRBD1 (5 bases). The CDR3 spans 14 residues. The V gene's germline CDR1 is PRHDT and CDR2 FYEKMQ (reference sequence). The CDR3 sequence: CASSLGRAGETQYF. For the CDR3, the DNA is TGTGCCAGCAGTTTAGGACGGGCAGGGGAGACCCAGTACTTC.

The rearrangement links TRBV7-8 to TRBJ2-7; the match to TRBD2 covers 10 bases. The germline V gene encodes CDR1 SGHVS and CDR2 FQNEAQ. The V gene end was trimmed by 0 bases and the J gene end by 0 bases; junction bases not matched to a gene: 8. This CDR3 has 18 amino acids. The DNA for the CDR3 is TGTGCCAGCAGCTTAGCACGGGTAGCGGGAGGCAGCTCCTACGAGCAGTACGTC. Translation: CASSLARVAGGSSYEQYV.

The chain employs TRBV10-3 and TRBJ1-1; TRBD1 agrees at 11 bases. Germline loops: CDR1 ENHRY, CDR2 SYGVKD. The CDR3 length is 13 residues. The J segment lost 7 bases and the V segment lost 6 bases, leaving 4 bases of the junction unmatched. The CDR3 DNA reads as TGTGCCATCAGGGGACAGGGGGAGGGTGAAGCTTTCTTT. Its protein is CAIRGQGEGEAFF.

The chain joins TRBV19 to TRBJ2-3; D is possibly TRBD2 (7 bases). CDR3 length equals 14 residues. Trimming pared 8 bases from V and 0 bases from J, leaving 12 bases between. The germline gives CDR1 LNHDA, CDR2 SQIVND (reference sequence). In DNA, the CDR3 is TGTGCCAGTGCACAGGGAGGGAGCACAGATACGCAGTATTTT. It translates to CASAQGGSTDTQYF.

The V gene is TRBV4-3, the J gene TRBJ2-7; D is perhaps TRBD2 (6 bases). The V end lost 0 bases, the J end lost 0 bases, and 15 bases lay between the germline ends. The germline V gene encodes CDR1 LGHNA and CDR2 YSLEER. CDR3 length: 17 amino acids. The DNA for the CDR3 is TGCGCCAGCAGCCAAGATTGGGGTAGCGGATCCTCCTACGAGCAGTACTTC. Its protein is CASSQDWGSGSSYEQYF.